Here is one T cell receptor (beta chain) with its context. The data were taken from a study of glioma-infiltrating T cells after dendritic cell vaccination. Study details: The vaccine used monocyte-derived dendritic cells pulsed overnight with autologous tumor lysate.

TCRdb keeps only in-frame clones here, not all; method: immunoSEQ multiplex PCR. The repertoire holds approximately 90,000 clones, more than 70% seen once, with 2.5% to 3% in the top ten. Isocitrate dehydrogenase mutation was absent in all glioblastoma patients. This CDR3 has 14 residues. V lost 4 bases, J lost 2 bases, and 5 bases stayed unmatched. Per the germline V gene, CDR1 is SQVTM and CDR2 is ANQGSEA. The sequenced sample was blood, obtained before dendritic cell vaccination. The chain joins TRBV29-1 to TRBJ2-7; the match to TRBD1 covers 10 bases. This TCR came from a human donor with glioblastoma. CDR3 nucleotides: TGCAGCGTTGGGGGGACAGGGGAAACCTACGAGCAGTACTTC. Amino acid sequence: CSVGGTGETYEQYF.